The clone carrying this T cell receptor (beta chain) turned up a few times. This entry is derived from a study of blood T cell repertoires in COVID-19. At the level of the study: Spain, Italy and the United States supplied samples that represented acute and convalescent COVID-19. T cells, B-cell-depleted T cells, or PBMCs supplied cDNA or gDNA.

Methods used by the authors: Reference gene primer amplification in the assay estimated nucleated cell counts. Only in-frame clones appear in the TCRdb table, and some are missing; sequencing was by immunoSEQ multiplex PCR. V and J calls and clone size are those listed in that table; D and trimming were worked out from the DNA. This repertoire shows 150,000 or so clones, around 84% found once; its top ten account for 1.5% to 2%. Sequenced: peripheral blood. The clonotype was recovered from a man older than 75 with acute or convalescent COVID-19.

The CDR3: CASSLASWGGGETQYF. CDR3 nucleotides: TGTGCCAGCAGCTTAGCGAGCTGGGGGGGCGGGGAGACCCAGTACTTC. The genes are TRBV7-2 and TRBJ2-5; D may be TRBD2 (7 bases). V was cut by 0 bases and J by 5 bases, with 16 bases left in between. CDR3 size: 16 residues. From germline, CDR1 is SGHTA and CDR2 FQGNSA.